This T cell receptor (beta chain) was retrieved from a study of identical twins (dated by TCRdb to about 2016). Looking at the study overall: To test whether fetal clonotypes persist, the study used deep sequencing on TCR alpha and beta repertoires from monozygotic twins, unrelated adults of various ages, and cord blood. To rule out contamination, replicate twin experiments were performed at different times with different library preparation protocols.

On this clonotype: Its antigen remains unidentified. No per-base quality is available; no much larger clone lies one base away.

Library creation used 5' RACE. TCRdb shows the sequencer as Illumina HiSeq 2000. Template switching introduced a universal primer binding site; the final cDNA contained a unique molecular identifier, enabling accurate counting of TCR cDNA molecules. Specific primers in the conserved constant-segment region were used to synthesize first-strand cDNA for TCR alpha and beta chains. Each cDNA library was double barcoded, with a SMART-Mk sample barcode plus Illumina barcodes, to control for contamination. Two successive PCR steps introduced TruSeq adapter sequences along with Illumina sample barcodes. TCR alpha and beta cDNA libraries were sequenced on the Illumina HiSeq platform with custom primers. From the authors' description of their analysis: Raw reads were processed with MiGEC to extract unique molecular identifiers, and MiXCR was used to determine CDR3 positions. Recombination models were inferred per individual with the repgenHMM and IGoR tools using an EM algorithm. The tcR package in R was used for shared clonotype analysis, with sharing normalized by the product of cloneset sizes. To study raw recombination without the effects of thymic and clonal selection, out-of-frame nonproductive sequences were analyzed. The public reads were reanalyzed by TCRdb: fastp trimming at Q25, MiXCR alignment, in-frame beta chains only. Every CDR3 protein is listed once, alongside the most common genes and DNA of its rows. None of the V and J calls come from the authors' own analysis; TCRdb made them. The sample includes roughly 220,000 distinct CDR3 sequences, with over 5% observed a single time. More than 12% of the sample belongs to the ten largest clones.

Every donor was a healthy Caucasian. Three pairs of female monozygotic twins, all aged 18 to 29 years, were included in the twin cohort. CD4+ and CD8+ T cell populations were isolated with positive isolation kits from Invitrogen. CDR1 MGHDK and CDR2 SYGVNS are derived from the germline V gene. Measured from the cysteine to the phenylalanine, the CDR3 is 14 residues long. Only CDR3 DNA remains: 42 bases, in frame from the first base. V drops 2 bases and J drops 5 bases, leaving 10 bases in between. Here is what the overall study found, with its caveats: Invariant T cells such as MAIT and iNKT could partly confound zero-insertion analyses, though diverse VJ usage argued against this for most clonotypes. Abundant cord blood beta clonotypes had fewer insertions, young adult naive repertoires showed a similar but weaker trend, and memory repertoires showed no such trend. In beta out-of-frame sequences, excess twin sharing was weaker, because having fewer shared sequences lowered the signal-to-noise ratio. Compared with coincidental sharing between unrelated individuals, an excess of low generation-probability sequences was observed among out-of-frame TCR alpha sequences shared between twins. Because the same donors could not be followed over many years, the conclusions depended on cross-sectional statistical analysis. In monozygotic twins, recombination models systematically underestimated out-of-frame TCR alpha sharing, but the models matched the sharing seen between unrelated individuals.

The data were also submitted as part of a second study, on T cells expressing NK-cell markers. The second source states: Three sorted T-cell subsets (CD3+CD56+NKG2C+, CD3+CD56+NKG2C- and CD3+CD56-NKG2C+) from under 10 donors had their TCR beta-chain repertoires profiled. Among the eight sequenced donors, only one was HCMV-seronegative, while the other seven were HCMV-seropositive. In several experiments an anti-gammadeltaTCR antibody was added to restrict sorting to alphabetaTCR-expressing T cells. In a handful of donors, the dominant CD3+CD56+NKG2C+ clonotypes ranked among the top 10 CD8+ clonotypes, making up about 1.0-8% of CD8+ T cells. Those dominant clonotypes were again the most abundant among CD3+CD56-NKG2C+ cells in a handful of donors, at roughly 25-60.1%. It remained unclear whether the expanded NKG2C-expressing T cell clones were specific for HCMV antigens. The study sequenced eight donors, all healthy volunteers chosen at random: three men and five women. HCMV serostatus was determined by detecting HCMV-specific IgG in serum with a commercial ELISA kit. MIGEC was used to demultiplex reads and group the reads by UMI, and MiTCR was used to assemble and quantify clonotypes. To exclude erroneous sequences, any TCR cDNA sequence not supported by at least two reads was discarded. The tcR package was used for downstream repertoire analysis, with clonotypes matched between fractions based on CDR3 nucleotide sequence plus V segment. VDJmatch was used to annotate antigen specificity against VDJdb, with one amino acid substitution in CDR3 permitted.

The TCR sequence derives from a woman younger than 30 in good health. The sequence joins TRBV25-1 to TRBJ2-1, with no reliable assignment of the D segment. The sample consisted of CD8+ T cells sorted from blood. The DNA sequence reads TGTGCCAGCAGTGAACCTGCACGGCACAATGAGCAGTTCTTC. Its protein is CASSEPARHNEQFF.